One sample yielded the 24 T cell receptor beta chains listed below, sequenced in a study of blood T cell repertoires in COVID-19. Assay used: immunoSEQ multiplex PCR; TCRdb lists only in-frame clones, some missing. The sample includes around 37,000 clones, approximately 91% of them seen just once. Sequencing was performed on peripheral blood. The receptors stem from a human donor in a cohort sampled during active COVID-19.

This chain joins TRBV27 and TRBJ1-4; 10 positions agree with TRBD1. The CDR3 consists of 17 residues. The J segment lost 8 bases and the V segment lost 5 bases, leaving 14 bases of the junction unmatched. Germline V CDR1 and CDR2: MNHEY, SMNVEV (reference sequence). The chain's CDR3 is CASSKVGQGISREKLFF. The CDR3 DNA reads as TGTGCCAGCAGTAAAGTGGGACAGGGGATTTCACGGGAAAAACTGTTTTTT.

This chain uses TRBV5-1 with TRBJ1-6; TRBD1 might be the D (5 bases). V lost 4 bases and J lost 3, with 8 bases in between. The V gene's germline CDR1 is SGHRS and CDR2 YFSETQ. The CDR3 has 14 residues. DNA of the CDR3: TGCGCCAGCAGCCTAGGGGACTATAATTCACCCCTCCACTTT. This gives the protein CASSLGDYNSPLHF.

J is TRBJ1-1 and V is TRBV9; D may be TRBD1 (5 bases). Trimming cost V 0 bases and J 2 bases, with 11 bases left between them. The CDR3 spans 15 residues. Germline V lookup: CDR1 SGDLS, CDR2 YYNGEE. Written as DNA, the CDR3 is TGTGCCAGCAGCGTAGGGTCAGGGATCAACACTGAAGCTTTCTTT. Amino acid sequence: CASSVGSGINTEAFF.

The chain joins TRBV30 to TRBJ1-3; possible D gene TRBD1, 5 bases. The CDR3 loop spans 13 amino acids. Trimming cost V 4 bases and J 2 bases, with 9 bases left between them. The germline gives CDR1 GTSNPN, CDR2 SVGIG (reference sequence). CDR3 amino acids: CAWIWGAGNTIYF. In nucleotides, the CDR3 is TGTGCCTGGATTTGGGGGGCTGGAAACACCATATATTTT.

The chain's CDR3 is CASNPDSRTSGDRNSYEQYF. CDR3 sequence (DNA): TGTGCCAGCAACCCAGACAGCCGGACTAGCGGGGACCGTAATTCCTACGAGCAGTACTTC. The chain is built from TRBV21-1 and TRBJ2-7; TRBD2 is the table's D call and was not checked against the DNA. TRBV21-1 is labeled a pseudogene. There are 20 residues in the CDR3.

The rearrangement uses TRBV6-5 and TRBJ2-3; TRBD1 matches 12 bases. This CDR3 spans 13 amino acids. Germline loops: CDR1 MNHEY, CDR2 SVGAGI. With 8 bases clipped from V and 7 bases from J, the junction kept 4 bases outside the gene matches. This chain's CDR3 is CASRDRGLYTQYF. CDR3 DNA: TGTGCCAGCCGGGACAGGGGGCTATATACGCAGTATTTT.

This sequence joins TRBV19 and TRBJ1-3; D unresolved. Germline CDR1 and CDR2: LNHDA and SQIVND (reference sequence). This CDR3 has 16 amino acids. Deletions cut 2 bases from V and 0 bases from J, with 11 bases between. CDR3 bases: TGTGCCAGTAGTATATCTCCGGGGTTCTCTGGAAACACCATATATTTT. Protein sequence: CASSISPGFSGNTIYF. Full variable domain (outside the CDR3, taken from reference TRBV19 and TRBJ1-3): DGGITQSPKYLFRKEGQNVTLSCEQNLNHDAMYWYRQDPGQGLRLIYYSQIVNDFQKGDIAEGYSVSREKKESFPLTVTSAQKNPTAFYLCASSISPGFSGNTIYFGEGSWLTVV.

J is TRBJ2-7 and V is TRBV13; 9 bases are shared with TRBD1. This CDR3 comprises 16 residues. J gave up 7 bases and V 0 bases, and 10 bases lay outside the gene matches. Germline V gene sequence: CDR1 PRHDT, CDR2 FYEKMQ (reference sequence). The CDR3 nucleotides read TGTGCCAGCAGCTTAGGCCGCGAGACAGGGGGAGAGGAGCAGTACTTC. Residues: CASSLGRETGGEEQYF.

The chain is built from TRBV7-2 and TRBJ1-5; D possibly corresponds to TRBD1 (6 bases). The CDR3 has 13 amino acids. Germline V lookup: CDR1 SGHTA, CDR2 FQGNSA. Deletions cut 4 bases from V and 7 bases from J, with 11 bases between. CDR3 sequence reads: CASSSNRDQPQHF. CDR3 nucleotides: TGTGCCAGCAGCTCGAACAGGGACCAGCCCCAGCATTTT.

This sequence joins TRBV27 and TRBJ1-1, with 8 bases that match TRBD1. This CDR3 has 16 amino acids. Trimming removed 0 bases from V and 0 bases from J; junction bases left unmatched: 3. Germline V gene sequence: CDR1 MNHEY, CDR2 SMNVEV (reference sequence). The CDR3 nucleotides are TGTGCCAGCAGTTTATCGGGACAGGCCGTGAACACTGAAGCTTTCTTT. It codes for CASSLSGQAVNTEAFF.

The gene calls are TRBV7-2 and TRBJ2-2; D unclear. The V gene lost 3 bases and the J gene lost 6 bases, with 11 bases spanning the gap. CDR3 length: 14 amino acids. Germline CDR1 SGHTA, CDR2 FQGNSA. DNA of the CDR3: TGTGCCAGCAGCTTTGGTCTAGTCTCCGGGGAGCTGTTTTTT. The encoded protein is CASSFGLVSGELFF.

This clone was observed a few times. The chain is built from TRBV27 and TRBJ2-5, with a tentative D call TRBD2 (6 bases). CDR3 length: 16 amino acids. CDR1 is MNHEY and CDR2 is SMNVEV in the germline V gene (reference sequence). Trimming took 0 bases from V and 1 from J, leaving 12 bases between them. The CDR3 reads CASSLSWQGGQETQYF. In DNA, the CDR3 is TGTGCCAGCAGTTTATCGTGGCAGGGAGGCCAAGAGACCCAGTACTTC.

The table lists this clone with a few counts. The J gene is TRBJ1-1, the V gene TRBV19; D gene unclear. The length of the CDR3 is 13 residues. Trimming shortened V by 6 bases and J by 1 base, and 9 bases separated the two germline ends. Germline values: CDR1 LNHDA, CDR2 SQIVND (reference sequence). CDR3 region: CASRFRQNTEAFF. The CDR3 nucleotides read TGTGCCAGTAGGTTTCGACAGAACACTGAAGCTTTCTTT.

The rearrangement uses TRBV2 and TRBJ2-7, with a possible D match to TRBD1 (6 bases). The CDR3 is 15 amino acids. Per the germline V gene, CDR1 is SNHLY and CDR2 is FYNNEI. Trimming took off 7 bases at V and 2 bases at J, with 18 bases between the two ends. DNA for the CDR3: TGTGCCAGCATGACCCCGAGGGACACAGCCTACGAGCAGTACTTC. It is translated as CASMTPRDTAYEQYF.

V usage is TRBV12-3 or TRBV12-4 and J usage is TRBJ1-2, with D perhaps matching TRBD1 (6 bases). The CDR3 runs to 13 residues. V was clipped by 6 bases and J by 13 bases, with 21 bases between them. The CDR3 nucleotides are TGTGCCAGCAGCAGCCTCCTGGGACACCCGGGCACCTTC. The encoded protein is CASSSLLGHPGTF.

The gene calls are TRBV2 and TRBJ1-6, with 8 bases that match TRBD1. With V trimmed by 6 bases and J by 14 bases, 15 bases remained unmatched. The CDR3 sequence is 15 residues long. CDR1 and CDR2 (germline): SNHLY, FYNNEI. The CDR3 bases are TGTGCCAGCAGCCACCCCGGACAGGGAAGCACGTCCCTCCACTTT. Protein: CASSHPGQGSTSLHF.

J is TRBJ1-1 and V is TRBV29-1; tentative D call: TRBD1 (6 bases). CDR1 and CDR2 (germline): SQVTM, ANQGSEA. This CDR3 is built from 13 residues. Trimming left V 5 bases short and J 0 bases short, with 10 bases between. The CDR3 loop reads CSVQTGLNTEAFF. The CDR3 bases are TGCAGCGTTCAAACAGGGTTGAACACTGAAGCTTTCTTT.

The V and J genes are TRBV7-9 and TRBJ2-3, with D perhaps matching TRBD2 (7 bases). V lost 4 bases, J lost 2 bases, and 19 bases lay in between. Germline CDR1 and CDR2: SEHNR and FQNEAQ (reference sequence). The CDR3 runs to 17 residues. The CDR3 region is CASSSPDAGALTDTQYF. Written as DNA, the CDR3 is TGTGCCAGCAGCTCCCCTGATGCGGGGGCCCTCACAGATACGCAGTATTTT.

This clone was observed once. DNA of the CDR3: TGTGCCAGCAGTTACTCGACCGGAGTAGCTTTCTTT. This translates into CASSYSTGVAFF. The genes are TRBV6-5 and TRBJ1-1; D is undetermined. V was pared by 0 bases and J by 10 bases, with 9 bases between. The CDR3 loop spans 12 amino acids. Germline assignment: CDR1 MNHEY and CDR2 SVGAGI.

The chain joins TRBV20-1 to TRBJ2-2; no clear D gene. V was trimmed by 3 bases and J by 0 bases, leaving 8 bases between them. From germline, CDR1 is DFQATT and CDR2 SNEGSKA (reference sequence). The CDR3 runs 14 residues. CDR3 coding DNA: TGCAGTGCTAGTCTGCAGTCGAACACCGGGGAGCTGTTTTTT. It is translated as CSASLQSNTGELFF.

This chain connects TRBV27 to TRBJ2-2; D is unclear. V was clipped by 7 bases and J by 4 bases, with 19 bases between them. The CDR3 has 16 amino acids. Germline CDR1 and CDR2: MNHEY and SMNVEV (reference sequence). The CDR3 bases are TGTGCCAGCACCCTAACCCCCGGGTCGGTCACCGGGGAGCTGTTTTTT. Residues: CASTLTPGSVTGELFF.

V is TRBV5-1 and J is TRBJ2-7; 9 nucleotides match TRBD2. Trimming at V came to 4 bases and at J to 3 bases, leaving 8 bases not matched to a gene. CDR3 length equals 15 residues. Germline loops: CDR1 SGHRS, CDR2 YFSETQ. CDR3 in amino acids: CASSPGLASIYEQYF. Here the CDR3 DNA reads TGCGCCAGCAGCCCGGGACTAGCTTCGATCTACGAGCAGTACTTC.

The table lists this clone with a count of one. The rearrangement uses TRBV7-3 and TRBJ2-3, with 10 bases matching TRBD2. CDR3 length equals 17 residues. From germline, CDR1 is SGHTA and CDR2 FQGTGA. V lost 2 bases and J lost 2; bases outside the gene matches: 7. CDR3 DNA sequence: TGTGCCAGCAGCTTAGGGCTAGCGGGGGCCTACACAGATACGCAGTATTTT. Translating it yields CASSLGLAGAYTDTQYF.

The chain couples TRBV30 to TRBJ2-3; a weak D match, TRBD2 (7 bases). With 0 bases removed from V and 6 bases from J, the gap between germline ends came to 19 bases. CDR1 and CDR2 (germline): GTSNPN, SVGIG (reference sequence). The CDR3 has 16 amino acids. This CDR3 reads CAWSVRWGGLRDTQYF. CDR3 nucleotide sequence: TGTGCCTGGAGTGTACGGTGGGGGGGCCTCCGTGATACGCAGTATTTT.